A selection of T cell receptor beta chains follows, all from one sample in a study of blood T cell repertoires in COVID-19. Measured with immunoSEQ multiplex PCR; TCRdb has only the in-frame clones, and not every one. The table includes tens of thousands of clones, 86% detected once. The specimen was peripheral blood. Receptor source: a man in his fifties with acute or convalescent COVID-19. The CDR3 runs from the conserved cysteine through the conserved F or W. The order of the fields is V gene, CDR3 protein.

v_gene: TRBV2
CDR3aa: CASSSLRYGYTF

v_gene: TRBV30
CDR3aa: CAWSADRGSEKLFF

v_gene: TRBV19
CDR3aa: CASKGQWNTGELFF

v_gene: TRBV21-1
CDR3aa: CATSGSGSYNEQFF

v_gene: TRBV28
CDR3aa: CASSSWTGASYGYTF

v_gene: TRBV19
CDR3aa: CASRDPSSYNEQFF

v_gene: TRBV18
CDR3aa: CASSRQVYNEQFF

v_gene: TRBV5-1
CDR3aa: CASSGGSGQPQETQYF

v_gene: TRBV19
CDR3aa: CASSIGGGGGRDEQFF

v_gene: TRBV7-8
CDR3aa: CASSLYGGSPLHF

v_gene: TRBV20-1
CDR3aa: CSARSGHEQYF

v_gene: TRBV2
CDR3aa: CASSSVGYGYTF

v_gene: TRBV9
CDR3aa: CASSPLGNNEQFF

v_gene: TRBV19
CDR3aa: CASSIQGYYGYTF

v_gene: TRBV19
CDR3aa: CASSISGDYGYTF

v_gene: TRBV5-1
CDR3aa: CASTGGGGLETQYF

v_gene: TRBV5-3
CDR3aa: CARSAVATSGSQTQYF

v_gene: TRBV18
CDR3aa: CASSSYSTDTQYF

v_gene: TRBV19
CDR3aa: CASTEDRSGSPLHF

v_gene: TRBV12-3/TRBV12-4
CDR3aa: CASSLSLSPLAFF

v_gene: TRBV7-2
CDR3aa: CASSLQSGVGRADTQYF

v_gene: TRBV9
CDR3aa: CASRGFSGGTDTQYF

v_gene: TRBV2
CDR3aa: CAGGTGGNEQFF

v_gene: TRBV28
CDR3aa: CASSLVGSWHF

v_gene: TRBV11-2
CDR3aa: CASSLGGGTWKGYTF

v_gene: TRBV7-9
CDR3aa: CASNTQGEREAFF

v_gene: TRBV11-2
CDR3aa: CASSLVQGGQHGELFF

v_gene: TRBV28
CDR3aa: CASSPRPGGSPLHF

v_gene: TRBV28
CDR3aa: CASSLIRDRGLNTEAFF

v_gene: TRBV7-3
CDR3aa: CASSLIDRGEQYF

v_gene: TRBV2
CDR3aa: CASSPTTAQETQYF

v_gene: TRBV30
CDR3aa: CAWMERNNYGYTF

v_gene: TRBV10-1
CDR3aa: CASSKGGLVFF

v_gene: TRBV18
CDR3aa: CASSPEIPTGNEQYF

v_gene: TRBV13
CDR3aa: CASSFSQAGGVAYEQYF

v_gene: TRBV7-6
CDR3aa: CASSFHDRNQPQHF

v_gene: TRBV12-3/TRBV12-4
CDR3aa: CASRLEEDTQYF

v_gene: TRBV19
CDR3aa: CASSSQVTDTQYF

v_gene: TRBV28
CDR3aa: CASRPPAEPGNSYEQYF

v_gene: TRBV13
CDR3aa: CATSKNTGELFF

v_gene: TRBV9
CDR3aa: CASSVAGTGYNEQFF

v_gene: TRBV19
CDR3aa: CASSIEGGPQPQHF

v_gene: TRBV7-3
CDR3aa: CASSPTPINLAGVDYNEQFF

v_gene: TRBV9
CDR3aa: CASSVWTSGTSTDTQYF

v_gene: TRBV24-1
CDR3aa: CATGGQGIDTQYF

v_gene: TRBV2
CDR3aa: CASRPLAGVNEQYF

v_gene: TRBV20-1
CDR3aa: CSASRSQRAYEQYF

v_gene: TRBV29-1
CDR3aa: CSATTGGVEAFF

v_gene: TRBV7-3
CDR3aa: CASSPKITSLGEQFF

v_gene: TRBV6-5
CDR3aa: CASRSIAGAYNEQFF

v_gene: TRBV7-2
CDR3aa: CASRRGSYGYTF

v_gene: TRBV4-2
CDR3aa: CASSQDRASGSSHEQYF

v_gene: TRBV5-6
CDR3aa: CASSLQDQPQHF

v_gene: TRBV27
CDR3aa: CASSQTSADTQYF

v_gene: TRBV7-3
CDR3aa: CASSPGYHTQYF

v_gene: TRBV6-4
CDR3aa: CASSDGRVGTEAFF

v_gene: TRBV3-1/TRBV3-2
CDR3aa: CASSQDRREGRYNEQFF

v_gene: TRBV11-3
CDR3aa: CASSLGGTRGNIQYF

v_gene: TRBV6-5
CDR3aa: CASSRTGTYEQYF